Described below is a single T cell receptor (beta chain) sequence and its context. Its antigen remains unidentified. Primers: 60 Vbeta forward and 13 Jbeta reverse. Only in-frame clones appear in the TCRdb table, and some are missing; sequencing was by immunoSEQ multiplex PCR. The sample includes roughly 110,000 clones, around 82% of them seen just once. This record comes from a study of cytomegalovirus exposure and HLA in healthy donors. Study context: A prior study identified roughly 110 million unique TCR beta sequences from about 180 million T cells.

Study results and limitations: V- and J-gene trimming of TCR beta was linked (in a later analysis) to a missense DCLRE1C variant.

The length of the CDR3 is 14 residues. Germline V gene lookup returns CDR1 SGHRS and CDR2 YFSETQ. Trimming left V 4 bases short and J 5 bases short, with 15 bases between. The gene calls are TRBV5-1 and TRBJ2-5, with D possibly matching TRBD2 (5 bases). This clonotype was obtained from a woman in her twenties or thirties in good health and CMV-seropositive. The specimen sequenced was PBMCs. The CDR3 sequence: CASSRETGTETQYF. The CDR3 DNA is TGCGCCAGCAGCAGAGAGACGGGAACGGAGACCCAGTACTTC.